Listed below are T cell receptor beta chains from one sample, sequenced in a study of OX40 agonist ivuxolimab in advanced cancers. Repertoires were generated with immunoSEQ multiplex PCR, while TCRdb's copy carries only in-frame clones and drops some. This repertoire shows around 140,000 clones, approximately 94% found once; its top ten account for 1%. The material sequenced was CD4+ or CD8+ T cells sorted from blood, taken in a trial of the OX40 agonist ivuxolimab. These receptor sequences come from an adult with an advanced solid tumor such as melanoma, head and neck, liver or kidney cancer. Both conserved end residues are part of each CDR3. A D gene is named only where the DNA matches it firmly. Clone size is stated in some rows and not others, as once, few, many or a class when expanded.

d_gene	v_gene	abundance	j_gene	CDR3nt	CDR3aa
-	TRBV6-6	-	TRBJ1-1	TGTGCCAGCAGGGACAACCAGAAGGCTTTCTTT	CASRDNQKAFF
-	TRBV6-1	-	TRBJ1-5	TGTGCCAGCAGCATGGATATCGGGGGTCAGCCCCAGCATTTT	CASSMDIGGQPQHF
-	TRBV11-3	-	TRBJ1-4	TGTGCCAGCAGTTTAGGACGGATTAATGAAAAACTGTTTTTT	CASSLGRINEKLFF
-	TRBV6-5	-	TRBJ1-1	TGTGCCAGCAGTCCCATGGGGGCAGGGAACACTGAAGCTTTCTTT	CASSPMGAGNTEAFF
-	TRBV10-1	-	TRBJ2-2	TGCGCCAGCAGCCCTGGGGGGGCCCGGACCGGGGAGCTGTTTTTT	CASSPGGARTGELFF
-	TRBV12-2	-	TRBJ1-2	TGTGCAAGTCGCTCAGAGGGGGCAGGTGGGTATCCGAGAAACTATGGCTACACCTTC	CASRSEGAGGYPRNYGYTF
-	TRBV6-5	-	TRBJ1-1	TGTGCCAGCAAGGAACTCATGAACACTGAAGCTTTCTTT	CASKELMNTEAFF
-	TRBV7-2	-	TRBJ1-2	TGTGCCAGCAGCTTAGCTCACTATGGCTACACCTTC	CASSLAHYGYTF
-	TRBV11-3	-	TRBJ2-7	TGTGCCAGCAGCTTAGATGTCGTGGGGGAGCAGTACTTC	CASSLDVVGEQYF
-	TRBV5-4	-	TRBJ2-2	TGTGCCAGCAGCCCGGGACTGAACACCGGGGAGCTGTTTTTT	CASSPGLNTGELFF
-	TRBV10-2	-	TRBJ1-5	TGCGCCAGCAGGGACTGGATTTCTAATCAGCCCCAGCATTTT	CASRDWISNQPQHF
-	TRBV7-3	-	TRBJ2-3	TGTGCCAGCAGCCCTCCCCATTCACGAGAAGATACGCAGTATTTT	CASSPPHSREDTQYF
-	TRBV9	-	TRBJ2-2	TGTGCCAGCAGCGTAGCTGGTCGCTATGTAAGCACCGGGGAGCTGCTTTTT	CASSVAGRYVSTGELLF
TRBD1	TRBV5-1	-	TRBJ2-7	TGCGCCAGCACCCGAGACAGGGCGGACGAGCAGTACTTC	CASTRDRADEQYF
TRBD1	TRBV5-1	few	TRBJ1-5	TGCGCCAGCAGCATTGGACAGGCGGAGCCCCAGCATTTT	CASSIGQAEPQHF
TRBD1	TRBV7-8	-	TRBJ1-1	TGTGCCAGCAGCTTAGCGGGCGGGGACAGGCAGAACACTGAAGCTTTCTTT	CASSLAGGDRQNTEAFF
TRBD2	TRBV5-1	-	TRBJ2-5	TGCGCCAGCATGCGGGGGGCCCAAGAGACCCAGTACTTC	CASMRGAQETQYF
TRBD1	TRBV5-1	-	TRBJ1-2	TGCGCCAGCAGCCCGGGAGACAGGGATTGGGGTGGCTACACCTTC	CASSPGDRDWGGYTF
TRBD2	TRBV7-3	-	TRBJ2-1	TGTGCCAGCAGCGTATTACCCCCTAGCGGGTCGAACAATGAGCAGTTCTTC	CASSVLPPSGSNNEQFF
-	TRBV7-2	-	TRBJ1-5	TGTGCCAGCAGCTCCACAGGGCGGGGGGGCAATCAGCCCCAGCATTTT	CASSSTGRGGNQPQHF
-	TRBV7-9	-	TRBJ1-6	TGTGCCAGCAGTTCCGACAGGTCCGGGAGCTCCTATAATTCACCCCTCCACTTT	CASSSDRSGSSYNSPLHF
-	TRBV11-2	-	TRBJ2-2	TGTGCCAGCAGCCCCTGGGGGCGCGGGGCGAACACCGGGGAGCTGTTTTTT	CASSPWGRGANTGELFF
TRBD1	TRBV18	-	TRBJ1-4	TGTGCCAGCTCACGCGGGGACAGTGAAAAACTGTTTTTT	CASSRGDSEKLFF
-	TRBV29-1	-	TRBJ2-3	TGCAGCGTCGGGGGTTATAGCACAGATACGCAGTATTTT	CSVGGYSTDTQYF
TRBD1	TRBV5-4	-	TRBJ1-5	TGTGCCAGCAGCTTGGACGGACAGGGTTGGCAGCCCCAGCATTTT	CASSLDGQGWQPQHF
TRBD1	TRBV5-1	-	TRBJ1-5	TGCGCCAGCAGCTTGACAGGGGGAGGCAATCAGCCCCAGCATTTT	CASSLTGGGNQPQHF
-	TRBV6-6	-	TRBJ2-4	TGTGCCAGCGGGTTAGGGGTTGACAAAAACATTCAGTACTTC	CASGLGVDKNIQYF
-	TRBV9	-	TRBJ2-5	TGTGCCAGCAGCGTAGGGCCGCGGGGGCAGGAGACCCAGTACTTC	CASSVGPRGQETQYF
TRBD1	TRBV2	-	TRBJ1-1	TGTGCCAGCTCTCAGACAGGGGGCTTGGGTACTGAAGCTTTCTTT	CASSQTGGLGTEAFF
-	TRBV30	-	TRBJ1-2	TGTGCCTGGAGGGGGACGGCCGCTAACTATGGCTACACCTTC	CAWRGTAANYGYTF
-	TRBV5-4	-	TRBJ2-4	TGTGCCAGCAGCCATAGGGGGGTCGCGGACATTCAGTACTTC	CASSHRGVADIQYF
-	TRBV5-4	-	TRBJ1-2	TGTGCCAGCAGCTTAGACGGCTTCTATGGCTACACCTTC	CASSLDGFYGYTF
-	TRBV2	-	TRBJ2-6	TGTGCCAGCAACGTAGACTCTGGGGCCAACGTCCTGACTTTC	CASNVDSGANVLTF
-	TRBV5-1	once	TRBJ2-7	TGCGCCAGCAGCTTGGGCTCCGGACACACCTACGAGCAGTACTTC	CASSLGSGHTYEQYF
TRBD1	TRBV7-2	-	TRBJ2-7	TGTGCCAGCAGCTTTGCACCGGGACAGGGGTCCTACGAGCAGTACTTC	CASSFAPGQGSYEQYF
-	TRBV4-1	-	TRBJ1-1	TGCGCCAGCAGCCAGAATGGGGGTGGGACTGAAGCTTTCTTT	CASSQNGGGTEAFF
-	TRBV9	-	TRBJ2-7	TGTGCCAGCAGCGTAGGTAACAATTGGGAGCAGTACTTC	CASSVGNNWEQYF
-	TRBV6-5	-	TRBJ1-3	TGTGCCAGCAGTTACTCCGGAGGAAACGCTGGAAACACCATATATTTT	CASSYSGGNAGNTIYF
TRBD2	TRBV9	-	TRBJ2-3	TGTGCCAGCAGCACCCGGGAGGGGAGCACAGATACGCAGTATTTT	CASSTREGSTDTQYF
TRBD2	TRBV6-6	-	TRBJ2-7	TGTGCCAGCACTAGCGGGCTCGAACAGGTCTACGAGCAGTACTTC	CASTSGLEQVYEQYF
-	TRBV28	-	TRBJ1-4	TGTGTGTCCAGCAAGACGGGACGGGGGGAAAAACTGTTTTTT	CVSSKTGRGEKLFF
-	TRBV7-2	-	TRBJ2-1	TGTGCCAGCAGCCGTGGCAGAAACAATGAGCAGTTCTTC	CASSRGRNNEQFF
TRBD2	TRBV6-5	-	TRBJ2-5	TGTGCCAGCAGCCTCGGGACTACCCCAGAGACCCAGTACTTC	CASSLGTTPETQYF
-	TRBV9	-	TRBJ2-5	TGTGCCAGCAGCGTTCGGGGTATCGTAGAAGAGACCCAGTACTTC	CASSVRGIVEETQYF
-	TRBV15	-	TRBJ1-2	TGTGCCACCAGCAGAGATCCGCAGTATGGCTACACCTTC	CATSRDPQYGYTF
-	TRBV7-2	-	TRBJ1-3	TGTGCCAGCAGCTTAGTAGGATTTGGAAACACCATATATTTT	CASSLVGFGNTIYF
-	TRBV28	-	TRBJ1-1	TGTGCCAGCAGCCCCCCGCACCCCGGGAGAAAAGCTTTCTTT	CASSPPHPGRKAFF
-	TRBV9	-	TRBJ2-1	TGTGCCAGCAGCGCGCACCTTAGGGGGGGGCCGGGAAGACTCTCCTACAATGAGCAGTTCTTC	CASSAHLRGGPGRLSYNEQFF
TRBD1	TRBV6-5	-	TRBJ2-2	TGTGCCAGCAGCCCGGGACAGGGCACCGGGGAGCTGTTTTTT	CASSPGQGTGELFF
TRBD2	TRBV29-1	few	TRBJ2-1	TGCAGCGCCCGCGAAGCGGGGGCTTACAATGAGCAGTTCTTC	CSAREAGAYNEQFF
-	TRBV5-1	-	TRBJ1-1	TGCGCCAGCAGCCTACCCCCCCCGGCGGGGACTGAAGCTTTCTTT	CASSLPPPAGTEAFF
TRBD1	TRBV6-6	-	TRBJ1-3	TGTGCCAGCAGTTACACAGGGGGGAACACCATATATTTT	CASSYTGGNTIYF